This TCR beta chain was sequenced for a study of cytomegalovirus exposure and HLA in healthy donors. Germline trimming cut 7 bases from V and 3 bases from J; bases unmatched to any gene: 14. Germline V lookup: CDR1 MNHEY, CDR2 SMNVEV (reference sequence). This CDR3 comprises 17 residues. The donors gave bone marrow, and they were healthy. Study-wide findings and caveats: Previous analysis showed most TCR beta V segments were productive about 90% or about 30% of the time. Cytomegalovirus-associated status was assigned to 164 TCR beta chains.

Researchers ran the PCR with 60 Vbeta and 13 Jbeta primers. As processed by the authors: The authors later counted approximately 80 million unique TCR beta chains, approximately 10 million of them shared. The table came from immunoSEQ multiplex PCR; TCRdb's copy has only in-frame clones and leaves some out. Clonal size and the V and J genes are those of that table, whereas D and trimming came from the DNA. This sample has 110,000 to 150,000 clones, with about 80% found just once. A word on this clone: The antigen remains undetermined.

This chain links TRBV27 with TRBJ1-4; 7 nucleotides line up with TRBD1. The sequenced sample was PBMCs. The receptor was derived from a man aged 35 to 55 in good health and CMV-seronegative. The CDR3: CASTDLKGAKANEKLFF. The DNA for the CDR3 is TGTGCCAGCACCGACCTCAAGGGGGCCAAGGCTAATGAAAAACTGTTTTTT.